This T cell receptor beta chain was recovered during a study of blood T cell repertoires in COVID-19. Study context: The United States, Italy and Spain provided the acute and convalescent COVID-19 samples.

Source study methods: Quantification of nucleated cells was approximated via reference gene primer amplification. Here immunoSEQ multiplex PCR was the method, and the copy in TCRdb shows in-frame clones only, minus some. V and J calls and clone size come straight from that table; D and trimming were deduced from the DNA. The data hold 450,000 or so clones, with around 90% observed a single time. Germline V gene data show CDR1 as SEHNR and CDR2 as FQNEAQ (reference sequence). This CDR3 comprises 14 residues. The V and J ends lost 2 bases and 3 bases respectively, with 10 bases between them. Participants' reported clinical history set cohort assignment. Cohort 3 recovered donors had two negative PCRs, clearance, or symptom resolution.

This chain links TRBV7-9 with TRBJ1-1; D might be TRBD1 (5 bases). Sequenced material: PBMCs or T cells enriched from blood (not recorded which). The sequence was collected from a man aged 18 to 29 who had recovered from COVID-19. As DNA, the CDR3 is TGTGCCAGCAGCTTACGGGGGGGTGACACTGAAGCTTTCTTT. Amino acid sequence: CASSLRGGDTEAFF.